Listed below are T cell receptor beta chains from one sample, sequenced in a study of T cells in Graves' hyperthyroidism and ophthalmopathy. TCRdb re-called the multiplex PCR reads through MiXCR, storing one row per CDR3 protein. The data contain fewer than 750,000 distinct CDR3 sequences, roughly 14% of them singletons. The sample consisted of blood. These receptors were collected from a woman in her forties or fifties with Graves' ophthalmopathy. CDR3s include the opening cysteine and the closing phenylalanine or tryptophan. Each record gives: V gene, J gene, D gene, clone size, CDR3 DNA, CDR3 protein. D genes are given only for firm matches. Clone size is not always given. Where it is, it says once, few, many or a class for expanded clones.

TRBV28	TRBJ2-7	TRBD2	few	TGTGCCAGCAGCCCGATGGGAGGGAGAAGTTTCTACGAGCAGTACTTC	CASSPMGGRSFYEQYF
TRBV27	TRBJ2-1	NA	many	TGTGCCAGCAGTTCACAGCGGTTGGGCTCCTACAATGAGCAGTTCTTC	CASSSQRLGSYNEQFF
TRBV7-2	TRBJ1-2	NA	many	TGTGCCAGCAGCTTAGGGCCAGGGGACTATGGCTACACCTTC	CASSLGPGDYGYTF
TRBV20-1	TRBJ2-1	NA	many	TGCAGTGCTAGGTACAGGGAGGCATACAATGATGAGCAGTTCTTC	CSARYREAYNDEQFF
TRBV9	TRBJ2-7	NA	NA	TGTGCCAGCAGCGTAAGCTACTCGCTCTCCTACGAGCAGTACTTC	CASSVSYSLSYEQYF
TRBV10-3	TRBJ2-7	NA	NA	TGTGCCATCCAGCCGGGAGTAGAGACAACACCGCAGTACTTC	CAIQPGVETTPQYF
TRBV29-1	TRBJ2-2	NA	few	TGCAGCGTTGTACTACTCGCCGGGGAGCTGTTTTTT	CSVVLLAGELFF
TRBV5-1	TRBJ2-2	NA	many	TGTGCCAGCAGCTTGGTCCCACTTAACACCGGGGAGCTGTTTTTT	CASSLVPLNTGELFF
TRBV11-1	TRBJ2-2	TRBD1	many	TGTGCCAGCAGCTTGGACAGGGATCCCGGGGAGCTGTTTTTT	CASSLDRDPGELFF
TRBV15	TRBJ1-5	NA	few	TGTGCCACCAGCAGAGATTTTGGTCAGCCCCAGCATTTT	CATSRDFGQPQHF
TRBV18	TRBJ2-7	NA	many	TGTGCCAGCTCACCATCCCGGGACTCCTACGAGCAGTACTTC	CASSPSRDSYEQYF
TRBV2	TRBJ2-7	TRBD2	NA	TGTGCCAGCAGTGAAGGACTAGCGGGAGTCCACGAGCAGTACTTC	CASSEGLAGVHEQYF
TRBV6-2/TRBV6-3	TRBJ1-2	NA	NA	TGTGCCAGCAGTTTCACGGGACTTTTGAACTATGGCTACACCTTC	CASSFTGLLNYGYTF
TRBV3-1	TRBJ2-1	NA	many	TGTGCCAGCAGCCAAAGACTAGACAATGAGCAGTTCTTC	CASSQRLDNEQFF
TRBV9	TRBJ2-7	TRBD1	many	TGTGCCAGCAGCGAGACAGGGGGAACTTTCGGCGAGCAGTACTTC	CASSETGGTFGEQYF
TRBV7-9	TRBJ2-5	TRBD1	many	TGTGCCAGCACTAAGGGACAGGAAGAGACCCAGTACTTC	CASTKGQEETQYF
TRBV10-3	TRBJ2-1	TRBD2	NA	TGTGCCATCAGTAGCGGGAGCATGGCCTACAATGAGCAGTTCTTC	CAISSGSMAYNEQFF
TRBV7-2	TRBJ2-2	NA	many	TGTGCCAGCAGCCGTGTCAGTTTCGCCGGGGAGCTGTTTTTT	CASSRVSFAGELFF
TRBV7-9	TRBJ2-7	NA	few	TGTGCCAGCGGCTTAGCCAGGGCGGGTTACGAGCAGTACTTC	CASGLARAGYEQYF
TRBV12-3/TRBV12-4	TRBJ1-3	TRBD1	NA	TGTGCCAGCAGTTTGTTTCTGGGACAGGGGACTGGAAACACCATATATTTT	CASSLFLGQGTGNTIYF
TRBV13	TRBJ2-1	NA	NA	TGTGCCAGCAGCTTTTTCTGGAGTAAGTCCTACAATGAGCAGTTCTTC	CASSFFWSKSYNEQFF
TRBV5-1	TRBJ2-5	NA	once	TGCGCCAGCAGCATACAGGGTCGGGAGACCCAGTACTTC	CASSIQGRETQYF
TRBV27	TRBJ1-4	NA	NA	TGTGCCAGCAGTCCCCTGGGCAGCGGTAATGAAAAACTGTTTTTT	CASSPLGSGNEKLFF
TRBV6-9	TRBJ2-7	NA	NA	TGTGCCAGCAGTTACACCGGACAGAGCTACGAGCAGTACTTC	CASSYTGQSYEQYF
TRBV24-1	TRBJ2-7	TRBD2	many	TGTGCCACCAGTGATCAGCGGGATCTATCTAACGAGCAGTACTTC	CATSDQRDLSNEQYF
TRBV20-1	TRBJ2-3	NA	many	TGCAGTGCTAGAGAGGGAAGTAACACAGATACGCAGTATTTT	CSAREGSNTDTQYF
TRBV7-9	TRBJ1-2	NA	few	TGTGTCAGCAGCTTGGGCAGGACGTATGGCTACACCTTC	CVSSLGRTYGYTF
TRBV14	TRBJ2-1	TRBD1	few	TGTGCCAGCAGCCAAAGGGACAGAACTTACAATGAGCAGTTCTTC	CASSQRDRTYNEQFF
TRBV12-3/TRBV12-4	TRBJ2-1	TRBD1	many	TGTGCCAGCAGTTCAGCCGGGACAGGGACGAATGAGCAGTTCTTC	CASSSAGTGTNEQFF
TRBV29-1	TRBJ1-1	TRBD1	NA	TGCAGCGTTCACCTATGGACAGGGCGGAACACTGAAGCTTTCTTT	CSVHLWTGRNTEAFF
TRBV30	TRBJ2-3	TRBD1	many	TGTGCCTGGAGTGTAGGGGGCGGGCGCACAGATACGCAGTATTTT	CAWSVGGGRTDTQYF
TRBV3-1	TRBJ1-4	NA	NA	TGTGCCAGCAGCCAAGGTTTTGGGCAGGGGTCTAATGAAAAACTGTTTTTT	CASSQGFGQGSNEKLFF
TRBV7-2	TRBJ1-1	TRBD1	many	TGTGCCAGCAGCTGGAGGACAGGGACGAACACTGAAGCTTTCTTT	CASSWRTGTNTEAFF
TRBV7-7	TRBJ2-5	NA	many	TGTGCTAGCAGCTTAGTACGAGGGGTTGAGACCCAGTACTTC	CASSLVRGVETQYF
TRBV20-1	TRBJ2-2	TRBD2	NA	TGCAGTGCTAGGTTAGCGGGGGGGGCGAACACCGGGGAGCTGTTTTTT	CSARLAGGANTGELFF
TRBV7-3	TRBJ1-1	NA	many	TGTGCCAGCAGACCCCATCGGACCGCTGAAGCTTTCTTT	CASRPHRTAEAFF
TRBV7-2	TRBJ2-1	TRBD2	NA	TGTGCCAGCAGCCGAGGGACTAGCGGATCCTGGAGGTACAATGAGCAGTTCTTC	CASSRGTSGSWRYNEQFF
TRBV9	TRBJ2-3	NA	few	TGTGCCAGCACCCGGGGTAGTGTATCGGATACGCAGTATTTT	CASTRGSVSDTQYF
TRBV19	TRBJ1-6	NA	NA	TGTGCCAGTAGGCCCACGACCGGGACACATAATTCACCCCTCCACTTT	CASRPTTGTHNSPLHF
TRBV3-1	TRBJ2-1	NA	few	TGTGCCAGCAGCCCCGTCGATTTCTACAATGAGCAGTTCTTC	CASSPVDFYNEQFF
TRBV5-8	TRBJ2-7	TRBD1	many	TGTGCCAGCAGCCTTGGACAGGGGGCGTCTGGAGGCGAGCAGTACTTC	CASSLGQGASGGEQYF
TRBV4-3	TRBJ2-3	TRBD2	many	TGCGCCAGCAGCCAAGCCGGACTAGCGGGAAGTACGCAGTATTTT	CASSQAGLAGSTQYF
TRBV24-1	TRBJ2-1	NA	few	TGTGCCACCAGTGATGCCCGGACTACCTCCTACAATGAGCAGTTCTTC	CATSDARTTSYNEQFF